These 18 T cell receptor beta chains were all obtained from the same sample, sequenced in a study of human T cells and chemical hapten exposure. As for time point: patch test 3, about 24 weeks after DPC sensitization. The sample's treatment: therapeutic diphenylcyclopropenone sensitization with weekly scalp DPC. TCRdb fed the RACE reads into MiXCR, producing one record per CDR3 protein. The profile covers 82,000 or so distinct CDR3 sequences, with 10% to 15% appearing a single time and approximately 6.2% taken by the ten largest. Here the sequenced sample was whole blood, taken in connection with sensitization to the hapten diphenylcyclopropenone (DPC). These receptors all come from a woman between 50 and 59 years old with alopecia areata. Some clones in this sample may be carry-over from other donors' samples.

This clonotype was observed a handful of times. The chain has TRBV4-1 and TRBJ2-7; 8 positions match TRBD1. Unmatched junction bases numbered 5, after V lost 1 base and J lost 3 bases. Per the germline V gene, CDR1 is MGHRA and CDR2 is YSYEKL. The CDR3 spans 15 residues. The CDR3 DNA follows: TGCGCCAGCAGCCAAGCGACAGGGGATGGCTACGAGCAGTACTTC. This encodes CASSQATGDGYEQYF.

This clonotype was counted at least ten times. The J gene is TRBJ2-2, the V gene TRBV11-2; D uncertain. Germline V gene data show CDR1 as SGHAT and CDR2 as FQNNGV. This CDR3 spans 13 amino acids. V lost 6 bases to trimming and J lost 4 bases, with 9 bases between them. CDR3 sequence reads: CASSTQSTGELFF. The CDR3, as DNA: TGTGCCAGCAGTACACAGAGCACCGGGGAGCTGTTTTTT.

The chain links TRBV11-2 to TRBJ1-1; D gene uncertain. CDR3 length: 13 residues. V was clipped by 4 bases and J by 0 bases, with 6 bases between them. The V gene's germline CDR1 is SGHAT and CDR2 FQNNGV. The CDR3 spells CASSSLLNTEAFF. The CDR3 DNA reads TGTGCCAGCAGCTCCTTGTTGAACACTGAAGCTTTCTTT.

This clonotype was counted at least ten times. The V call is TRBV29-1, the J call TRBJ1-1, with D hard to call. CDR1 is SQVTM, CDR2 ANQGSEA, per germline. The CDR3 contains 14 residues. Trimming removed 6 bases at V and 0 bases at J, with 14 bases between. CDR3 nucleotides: TGCAGCGTGCAACCTGGGCAGGTGAACACTGAAGCTTTCTTT. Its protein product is CSVQPGQVNTEAFF.

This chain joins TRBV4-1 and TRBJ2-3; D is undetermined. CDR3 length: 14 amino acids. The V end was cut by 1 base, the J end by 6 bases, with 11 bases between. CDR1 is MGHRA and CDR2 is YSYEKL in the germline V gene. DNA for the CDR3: TGCGCCAGCAGCCAAGGCCTATCAAGGGATACGCAGTATTTT. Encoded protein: CASSQGLSRDTQYF.

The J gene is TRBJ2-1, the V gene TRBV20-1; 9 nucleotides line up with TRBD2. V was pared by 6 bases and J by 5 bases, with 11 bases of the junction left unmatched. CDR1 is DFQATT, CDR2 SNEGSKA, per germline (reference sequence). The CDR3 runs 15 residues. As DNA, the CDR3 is TGCAGTGCGAGGTCGTTAGCGGGAGTCCACAATGAGCAGTTCTTC. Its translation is CSARSLAGVHNEQFF.

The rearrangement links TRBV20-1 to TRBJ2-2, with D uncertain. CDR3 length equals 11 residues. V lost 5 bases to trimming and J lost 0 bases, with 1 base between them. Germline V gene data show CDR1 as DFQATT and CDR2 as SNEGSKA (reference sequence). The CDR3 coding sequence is TGCAGTGCTCCGAACACCGGGGAGCTGTTTTTT. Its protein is CSAPNTGELFF.

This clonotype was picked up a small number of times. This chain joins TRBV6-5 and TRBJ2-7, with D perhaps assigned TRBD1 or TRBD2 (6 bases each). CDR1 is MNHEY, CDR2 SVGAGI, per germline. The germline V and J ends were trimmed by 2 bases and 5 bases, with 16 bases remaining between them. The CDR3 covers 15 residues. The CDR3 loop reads CASSYRGDPGHEQYF. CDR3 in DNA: TGTGCCAGCAGTTACAGGGGGGATCCCGGTCACGAGCAGTACTTC.

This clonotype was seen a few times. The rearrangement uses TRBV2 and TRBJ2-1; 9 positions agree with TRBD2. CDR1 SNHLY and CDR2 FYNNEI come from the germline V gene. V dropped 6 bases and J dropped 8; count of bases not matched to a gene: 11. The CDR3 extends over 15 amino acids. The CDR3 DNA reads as TGTGCCAGCAGCGTAACCGGGACTAGCTATCATGAGCAGTTCTTC. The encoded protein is CASSVTGTSYHEQFF.

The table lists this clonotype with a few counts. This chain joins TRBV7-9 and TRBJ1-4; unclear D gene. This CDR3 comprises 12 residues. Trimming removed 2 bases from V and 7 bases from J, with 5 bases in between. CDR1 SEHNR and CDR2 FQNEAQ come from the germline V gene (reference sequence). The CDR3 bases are TGTGCCAGCAGCTTAAGTTCTGAAAAACTGTTTTTT. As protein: CASSLSSEKLFF.

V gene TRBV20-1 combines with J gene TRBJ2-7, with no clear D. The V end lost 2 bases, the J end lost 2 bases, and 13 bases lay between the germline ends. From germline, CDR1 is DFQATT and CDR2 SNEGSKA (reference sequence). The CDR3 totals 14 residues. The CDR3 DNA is TGCAGTGCTAGAAGGCAGAGTTTGCCCTACGAGCAGTACTTC. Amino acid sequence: CSARRQSLPYEQYF.

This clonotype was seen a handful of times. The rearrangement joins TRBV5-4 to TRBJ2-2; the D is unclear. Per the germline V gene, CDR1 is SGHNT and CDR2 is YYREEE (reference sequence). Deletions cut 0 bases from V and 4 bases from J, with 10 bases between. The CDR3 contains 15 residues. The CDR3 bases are TGTGCCAGCAGCTTGGACTCACTCGGCACCGGGGAGCTGTTTTTT. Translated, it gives CASSLDSLGTGELFF.

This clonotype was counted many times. As DNA, the CDR3 is TGTGCCAGCAGCTTAGGAACTAGCGGGTCCTACAATGAGCAGTTCTTC. Protein product: CASSLGTSGSYNEQFF. V and J are TRBV13 and TRBJ2-1, with 9 bases lining up with TRBD2. The V gene end was trimmed by 0 bases and the J gene end by 1 base; junction bases not matched to a gene: 1. The CDR3 extends over 16 amino acids. Germline V gene lookup returns CDR1 PRHDT and CDR2 FYEKMQ (reference sequence).

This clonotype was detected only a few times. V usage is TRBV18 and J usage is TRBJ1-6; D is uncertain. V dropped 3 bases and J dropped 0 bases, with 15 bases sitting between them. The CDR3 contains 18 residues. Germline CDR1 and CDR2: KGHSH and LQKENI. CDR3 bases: TGTGCCAGCTCACCGAGTGGCCCATCGGACTCCTATAATTCACCCCTCCACTTT. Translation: CASSPSGPSDSYNSPLHF.

DNA of the CDR3: TGTGCCAGCAGTTTACCCAGTTTACCACCGACTTTC. It is translated as CASSLPSLPPTF. This sequence joins TRBV28 and TRBJ2-6; D ambiguous. The CDR3 sequence is 12 residues long. Looked up from germline, CDR1 is MDHEN and CDR2 is SYDVKM. V lost 2 bases and J 18 bases, leaving 14 bases between the germline ends.

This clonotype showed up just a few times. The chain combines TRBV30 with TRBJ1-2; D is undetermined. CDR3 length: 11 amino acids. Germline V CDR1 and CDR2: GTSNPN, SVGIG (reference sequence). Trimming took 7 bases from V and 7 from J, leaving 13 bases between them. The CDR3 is CASYSGSGYTF. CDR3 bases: TGTGCCTCTTACTCAGGCTCTGGCTACACCTTC.

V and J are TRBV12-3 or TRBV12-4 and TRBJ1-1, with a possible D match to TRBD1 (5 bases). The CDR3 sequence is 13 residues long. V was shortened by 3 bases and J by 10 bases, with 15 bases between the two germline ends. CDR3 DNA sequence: TGTGCCAGCAGTTTTAGGGACCACGTCGGAGCTTTCTTT. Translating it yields CASSFRDHVGAFF.

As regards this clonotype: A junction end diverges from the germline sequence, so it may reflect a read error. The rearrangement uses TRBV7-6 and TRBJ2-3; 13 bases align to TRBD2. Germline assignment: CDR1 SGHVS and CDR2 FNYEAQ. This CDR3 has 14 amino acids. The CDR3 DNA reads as TGTGCCAGCAGGGGACTAGCGGGAACAGATACGCAGTGTTTT. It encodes CASRGLAGTDTQCF.